Below are 22 T cell receptor beta chains sequenced from a single sample in a study of shared clonotypes between healthy human individuals. The repertoire was sequenced with immunoSEQ multiplex PCR; TCRdb's copy has only in-frame clones and lacks some. The sample consists of approximately 620,000 clones, approximately 97% of them appearing once. Sequencing used naive CD4+ T cells sorted from blood. Documented subset: CD45RA+ positively selected. The receptors were sampled from a woman aged 30 to 39 in good health.

The gene calls are TRBV29-1 and TRBJ2-7; D might be TRBD1 or TRBD2, each matching 6 bases. The ends were cut back, 7 bases at V and 7 bases at J, with 14 bases in the middle. The length of the CDR3 is 11 residues. CDR1 and CDR2 from the germline V gene are SQVTM and ANQGSEA. As DNA, the CDR3 is TGCAGCGCCGGTGGGGGGCCAGAGCAGTACTTC. It encodes CSAGGGPEQYF.

This clone showed up just once. The chain is built from TRBV19 and TRBJ2-3, with no clear D. Germline loops: CDR1 LNHDA, CDR2 SQIVND (reference sequence). This CDR3 comprises 14 residues. Trimming stripped 5 bases from V and 5 bases from J, with 14 bases between. Here the CDR3 reads CASSLRQPLDTQYF. The CDR3 region has the DNA TGTGCCAGTAGTTTACGCCAGCCTCTAGATACGCAGTATTTT.

This CDR3 reads CASSQPGSGFQETQYF. In DNA form, the CDR3 reads TGCGCCAGCAGCCAACCGGGTAGCGGATTTCAAGAGACCCAGTACTTC. This chain connects TRBV4-1 to TRBJ2-5, with D tentatively TRBD2 (6 bases). Germline values: CDR1 MGHRA, CDR2 YSYEKL. This CDR3 has 16 residues. V shed 2 bases and J shed 2 bases, with 15 bases lying between them.

The genes are TRBV28 and TRBJ1-1; a weak D match, TRBD1 (5 bases). Germline V gives CDR1 MDHEN, CDR2 SYDVKM. This CDR3 has 14 amino acids. V lost 4 bases to trimming and J lost 11 bases, with 20 bases between them. For the CDR3, the DNA is TGTGCCAGCAGTTCCACCCAAACCGGGACTTTGGCTTTCTTT. It translates to CASSSTQTGTLAFF.

The CDR3 coding sequence is TGCAGCGTGAAAACTAGGACTAGCGGTGACTCCTACGAGCAGTACTTC. As protein: CSVKTRTSGDSYEQYF. The V gene is TRBV29-1, the J gene TRBJ2-7; 10 nucleotides line up with TRBD2. Trimming removed 6 bases from V and 0 bases from J; junction bases left unmatched: 11. Looked up from germline, CDR1 is SQVTM and CDR2 is ANQGSEA. The CDR3 spans 16 residues.

V usage is TRBV11-3 and J usage is TRBJ1-1; TRBD1 is a possible D gene (5 bases). V was pared by 3 bases and J by 12 bases, with 17 bases between. The CDR3 totals 13 residues. Germline V gene sequence: CDR1 SGHNT, CDR2 YENEEA. In DNA form, the CDR3 reads TGTGCCAGCAGCTTCCACGTAGGGGCCTCTCCTTTCTTT. Translated: CASSFHVGASPFF. Combining the CDR3 with reference TRBV11-3 and TRBJ1-1 gives the whole variable domain EAGVVQSPRYKIIEKKQPVAFWCNPISGHNTLYWYLQNLGQGPELLIRYENEEAVDDSQLPKDRFSAERLKGVDSTLKIQPAELGDSAVYLCASSFHVGASPFFGQGTRLTVV.

This sequence joins TRBV6-5 and TRBJ2-7; 7 bases are shared with TRBD1. CDR1 is MNHEY, CDR2 SVGAGI, per germline. This CDR3 is 15 amino acids long. The V and J ends lost 6 bases and 6 bases, in that order; junction bases with no gene match: 14. The CDR3 protein is CASSFHRDSLSEQYF. The CDR3 bases are TGTGCCAGCAGCTTCCACCGGGACAGCCTGTCCGAGCAGTACTTC.

The V and J genes are TRBV28 and TRBJ2-7; possible D gene TRBD1, 9 bases. CDR3 length: 14 residues. V was pared by 3 bases and J by 7 bases, with 16 bases between. CDR1 is MDHEN and CDR2 is SYDVKM in the germline V gene. As DNA, the CDR3 is TGTGCCAGCAGTTTTGGGACAGGGACTAGTGAGCAGTACTTC. Translation gives CASSFGTGTSEQYF.

This sequence joins TRBV6-1 and TRBJ1-1; no clear D. Germline loops: CDR1 MNHNS, CDR2 SASEGT. V was pared by 8 bases and J by 4 bases, with 11 bases between. The CDR3 is 12 residues long. The CDR3 is CASLLMVTEAFF. In DNA, the CDR3 is TGTGCCAGCTTGTTGATGGTCACTGAAGCTTTCTTT.

The V gene is TRBV6-4, the J gene TRBJ2-6, with D tentatively TRBD1 (5 bases). Germline V lookup: CDR1 MRHNA, CDR2 SNTAGT. CDR3 size: 14 residues. The V and J ends lost 9 bases and 0 bases respectively, with 9 bases between them. CDR3 sequence: CARVGVSGANVLTF. The CDR3 coding sequence is TGTGCCAGGGTAGGGGTCTCTGGGGCCAACGTCCTGACTTTC.

This chain connects TRBV7-9 to TRBJ2-7; D is ambiguous. The CDR3 has 15 amino acids. Germline CDR1 and CDR2: SEHNR and FQNEAQ (reference sequence). Trimming stripped 1 base from V and 4 bases from J, with 14 bases between. The CDR3 here is CASSLGVGEGYEQYF. CDR3 in DNA: TGTGCCAGCAGCTTAGGAGTTGGGGAAGGATACGAGCAGTACTTC.

The chain uses TRBV5-5 and TRBJ2-7, with TRBD2 identical over 7 bases. Germline loops: CDR1 SGHKS, CDR2 YYEKEE (reference sequence). V lost 4 bases, J lost 0 bases, and 7 bases stayed unmatched. CDR3 length equals 15 residues. The CDR3 sequence: CASSRASGFSYEQYF. CDR3 coding DNA: TGTGCCAGCAGCCGTGCTAGCGGATTCTCCTACGAGCAGTACTTC.

This clone appeared a single time. The gene calls are TRBV27 and TRBJ2-3; 8 bases are shared with TRBD1. Germline values: CDR1 MNHEY, CDR2 SMNVEV (reference sequence). This CDR3 contains 13 residues. V was pared by 6 bases and J by 4 bases, with 3 bases of the junction left unmatched. CDR3 nucleotide sequence: TGTGCCAGCAGGAGACAGGGGTCAGATACGCAGTATTTT. It translates to CASRRQGSDTQYF.

V gene TRBV6-5 combines with J gene TRBJ1-5; D ambiguous. V lost 11 bases and J lost 2, with 13 bases in between. This CDR3 region has 13 residues. The germline V gene encodes CDR1 MNHEY and CDR2 SVGAGI. CDR3 sequence (DNA): TGTGCCTCTGGGGAGACACGCAATCAGCCCCAGCATTTT. Translating gives CASGETRNQPQHF.

The V call is TRBV11-3, the J call TRBJ2-1, with 8 positions matching TRBD2. The CDR3 consists of 14 residues. V lost 4 bases and J lost 10; bases outside the gene matches: 9. Germline values: CDR1 SGHNT, CDR2 YENEEA. CDR3 loop: CASSSAGAIGEQFF. Written as DNA, the CDR3 is TGTGCCAGCAGCTCAGCGGGAGCTATTGGAGAGCAGTTCTTC.

The rearrangement links TRBV11-2 to TRBJ2-5; 10 bases map to TRBD2. The germline V gene encodes CDR1 SGHAT and CDR2 FQNNGV. The V gene end was trimmed by 1 base and the J gene end by 4 bases; junction bases not matched to a gene: 12. The CDR3 consists of 18 residues. This CDR3 reads CASSLGILGAGGRETQYF. The CDR3 region has the DNA TGTGCCAGCAGCTTAGGGATATTGGGAGCGGGAGGGAGAGAGACCCAGTACTTC. The full variable domain, in which reference TRBV11-2 and TRBJ2-5 provide the parts outside the CDR3, is EAGVAQSPRYKIIEKRQSVAFWCNPISGHATLYWYQQILGQGPKLLIQFQNNGVVDDSQLPKDRFSAERLKGVDSTLKIQPAKLEDSAVYLCASSLGILGAGGRETQYFGPGTRLLVL.

This clone is a singleton in its sample. The genes are TRBV21-1 and TRBJ2-2; the DNA was not compared with TRBD2, the D call given in the table. TRBV21-1 is marked as a pseudogene. This CDR3 is 15 amino acids long. This CDR3 is CASSAGTSLTGELFF. The DNA of the CDR3 is TGTGCCAGCAGCGCAGGGACTAGCCTCACCGGGGAGCTGTTTTTT.

As for this clone: The sample has other DNA sequences that encode this CDR3 too. The chain employs TRBV28 and TRBJ2-1; 15 bases fit TRBD2. V gave up 3 bases and J gave up 7 bases; unmatched junction bases: 1. Germline V gives CDR1 MDHEN, CDR2 SYDVKM. This CDR3 contains 15 residues. Here the CDR3 reads CASSFGLAGGNEQFF. The CDR3 coding sequence is TGTGCCAGCAGTTTTGGACTAGCGGGGGGGAATGAGCAGTTCTTC.

The rearrangement joins TRBV6-5 to TRBJ1-2; D is possibly TRBD1 (5 bases). Trimming removed 10 bases from V and 4 bases from J, with 19 bases in between. This CDR3 region has 14 residues. CDR1 is MNHEY and CDR2 is SVGAGI in the germline V gene. For the CDR3, the DNA is TGTGCCATCAGAGGACCCAGGGAAATCTATGGCTACACCTTC. This codes for CAIRGPREIYGYTF.

J is TRBJ2-7 and V is TRBV2; 9 bases map to TRBD2. Germline assignment: CDR1 SNHLY and CDR2 FYNNEI. V gave up 6 bases and J gave up 5 bases; unmatched junction bases: 14. This CDR3 is built from 16 residues. CDR3 sequence reads: CASRTPGSGSVNEQYF. The DNA of the CDR3 is TGTGCCAGCAGGACCCCGGGTAGCGGGAGCGTCAACGAGCAGTACTTC.

The chain joins TRBV5-6 to TRBJ1-3, with unresolved D. The CDR3 is 15 amino acids. Per the germline V gene, CDR1 is SGHDT and CDR2 is YYEEEE. Trimming stripped 2 bases from V and 4 bases from J, with 13 bases between. CDR3 protein: CASSFGVAVGNTIYF. CDR3 DNA sequence: TGTGCCAGCAGCTTCGGGGTGGCCGTCGGAAACACCATATATTTT.

This chain connects TRBV11-2 to TRBJ2-1; D might be TRBD2 (6 bases). The germline CDR1 and CDR2 sequences are SGHAT and FQNNGV. CDR3 length: 15 residues. V was cut by 4 bases and J by 4 bases, with 14 bases left in between. CDR3 sequence (DNA): TGTGCCAGCAGCTCCCGAGGGACTTCTTACAATGAGCAGTTCTTC. Encoded protein: CASSSRGTSYNEQFF.